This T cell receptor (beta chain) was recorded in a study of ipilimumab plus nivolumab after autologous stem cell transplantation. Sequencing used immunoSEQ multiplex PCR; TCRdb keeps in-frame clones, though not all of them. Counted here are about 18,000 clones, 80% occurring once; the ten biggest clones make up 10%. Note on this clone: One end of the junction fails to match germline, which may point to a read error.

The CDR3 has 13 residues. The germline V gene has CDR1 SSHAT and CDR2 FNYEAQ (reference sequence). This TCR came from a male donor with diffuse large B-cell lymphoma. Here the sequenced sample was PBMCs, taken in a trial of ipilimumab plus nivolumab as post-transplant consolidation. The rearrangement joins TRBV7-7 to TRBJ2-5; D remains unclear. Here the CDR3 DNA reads TGTGCTAGCAGCTTAAGCAGCCAAGAGACCCAGTACTTC. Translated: CASSLSSQETQYF.